These 21 T cell receptor beta chains were sequenced from one sample in a study of identifying expanded T cells in peripheral blood. Using immunoSEQ multiplex PCR, the repertoire was profiled, and TCRdb retains in-frame clones only, with some absent. Of more than 80,000 clones listed, around 88% are singletons. The sample taken for sequencing was blood. Every receptor here comes from a person aged 18 to 75 in good health.

The chain has TRBV6-6 and TRBJ2-7, with D possibly being TRBD1 or TRBD2 (5 bases each). This CDR3 has 13 amino acids. Trimming left V 0 bases short and J 6 bases short, with 9 bases between. Germline values: CDR1 MNHNY, CDR2 SVGAGI (reference sequence). The CDR3: CASSYSRGGEQYF. The CDR3 bases are TGTGCCAGCAGTTACTCGAGGGGCGGCGAGCAGTACTTC.

Sample share makes this clone medium-sized. The V and J genes are TRBV30 and TRBJ1-6, with a tentative D call TRBD1 (5 bases). Per the germline V gene, CDR1 is GTSNPN and CDR2 is SVGIG (reference sequence). The CDR3 runs 14 residues. Trimming left V 4 bases short and J 8 bases short, with 15 bases between. In DNA, the CDR3 is TGTGCCTGGACCAGGGCAGCGGGGGATTCACCCCTCCACTTT. This codes for CAWTRAAGDSPLHF.

CDR3 amino acids: CASSLDREQYF. CDR3 DNA sequence: TGCGCCAGCAGCTTAGACCGCGAGCAGTACTTC. The chain carries TRBV5-1 and TRBJ2-7; D is uncertain. From germline, CDR1 is SGHRS and CDR2 YFSETQ. V was shortened by 2 bases and J by 6 bases, with 6 bases between the two germline ends. This CDR3 is built from 11 residues. The entire variable domain, with the rest obtained from reference TRBV5-1 and TRBJ2-7, is as follows: KAGVTQTPRYLIKTRGQQVTLSCSPISGHRSVSWYQQTPGQGLQFLFEYFSETQRNKGNFPGRFSGRQFSNSRSEMNVSTLELGDSALYLCASSLDREQYFGPGTRLTVT.

This clone was picked up a small number of times. The CDR3 protein is CAWSAVGAHYGYTF. The CDR3 bases are TGTGCCTGGAGCGCCGTAGGGGCTCACTATGGCTACACCTTC. J is TRBJ1-2 and V is TRBV30; D perhaps matches TRBD1 (5 bases). Germline CDR1 and CDR2: GTSNPN and SVGIG (reference sequence). CDR3 length: 14 amino acids. V was clipped by 3 bases and J by 3 bases, with 14 bases between them.

The chain joins TRBV7-9 to TRBJ2-5; no clear D. The ends were cut back, 5 bases at V and 1 base at J, with 11 bases in the middle. Germline loops: CDR1 SEHNR, CDR2 FQNEAQ (reference sequence). CDR3 size: 14 residues. The CDR3 spells CASSSSTVQETQYF. CDR3 bases: TGTGCCAGCAGCAGCTCGACGGTCCAAGAGACCCAGTACTTC.

The chain links TRBV28 to TRBJ1-2; D is unresolved. The germline V gene encodes CDR1 MDHEN and CDR2 SYDVKM. The CDR3 covers 14 residues. The germline V and J ends were trimmed by 8 bases and 5 bases, with 18 bases remaining between them. Here the CDR3 DNA reads TGTGCCAGCGTTCAAGGGCGGGGAGTGTATGGCTACACCTTC. Translated: CASVQGRGVYGYTF.

The genes are TRBV30 and TRBJ2-3, with D perhaps matching TRBD2 (6 bases). The V end lost 4 bases, the J end lost 0 bases, and 11 bases lay between the germline ends. CDR3 size: 14 residues. CDR1 and CDR2 (germline): GTSNPN, SVGIG (reference sequence). The CDR3 loop reads CAWMRDHSTDTQYF. CDR3 in DNA: TGTGCCTGGATGCGGGACCACAGCACAGATACGCAGTATTTT.

The rearrangement links TRBV6-4 to TRBJ2-3; a weak D match, TRBD1 (6 bases). Germline-derived CDR1 and CDR2 are MRHNA and SNTAGT. The CDR3 is 15 residues long. V lost 2 bases and J lost 5, with 14 bases in between. In DNA form, the CDR3 reads TGTGCCAGCAGTGACGAACAGGGCGGAAAAGATACGCAGTATTTT. As protein: CASSDEQGGKDTQYF.

The chain employs TRBV28 and TRBJ2-7, with 12 bases that match TRBD2. V was clipped by 2 bases and J by 5 bases; unmatched bases: 4. Germline CDR1 MDHEN, CDR2 SYDVKM. This CDR3 is built from 15 residues. In nucleotides, the CDR3 is TGTGCCAGCAGTTTAGTCGGACTAGCGGGACACGAGCAGTACTTC. This encodes CASSLVGLAGHEQYF. Complete variable domain (other parts from reference TRBV28 and TRBJ2-7): DVKVTQSSRYLVKRTGEKVFLECVQDMDHENMFWYRQDPGLGLRLIYFSYDVKMKEKGDIPEGYSVSREKKERFSLILESASTNQTSMYLCASSLVGLAGHEQYFGPGTRLTVT.

The V call is TRBV2, the J call TRBJ2-5; 10 positions agree with TRBD2. The V segment lost 3 bases and the J segment 5 bases; nucleotides outside the gene matches: 6. The CDR3 totals 15 residues. The germline CDR1 and CDR2 sequences are SNHLY and FYNNEI. The CDR3 coding sequence is TGTGCCAGCAGTGATCCGGGACTAGCGAAGGAGACCCAGTACTTC. Encoded protein: CASSDPGLAKETQYF.

This clone is a singleton in its sample. The chain employs TRBV30 and TRBJ2-5; TRBD2 matches 9 bases. Trimming removed 7 bases from V and 5 bases from J; junction bases left unmatched: 11. Germline V gene data show CDR1 as GTSNPN and CDR2 as SVGIG (reference sequence). This CDR3 has 14 residues. The DNA of the CDR3 is TGTGCCTCGGCTCGCGGGAGGGCCTGGGAGACCCAGTACTTC. Amino acid sequence: CASARGRAWETQYF.

V is TRBV5-1 and J is TRBJ2-5, with 8 positions matching TRBD2. This CDR3 region has 16 residues. V lost 5 bases and J lost 0; bases outside the gene matches: 9. Germline V gives CDR1 SGHRS, CDR2 YFSETQ. The DNA for the CDR3 is TGCGCCAGCAGTCTTACAGCGGGGGCGTACCAAGAGACCCAGTACTTC. It yields the protein CASSLTAGAYQETQYF. Variable domain in full (rest from reference TRBV5-1 and TRBJ2-5): KAGVTQTPRYLIKTRGQQVTLSCSPISGHRSVSWYQQTPGQGLQFLFEYFSETQRNKGNFPGRFSGRQFSNSRSEMNVSTLELGDSALYLCASSLTAGAYQETQYFGPGTRLLVL.

The rearrangement uses TRBV25-1 and TRBJ2-3, with 7 bases matching TRBD1. V was pared by 8 bases and J by 2 bases, with 7 bases of the junction left unmatched. The CDR3 contains 14 residues. Germline V gene sequence: CDR1 MGHDK, CDR2 SYGVNS. DNA for the CDR3: TGTGCCAGCGGGGTGGGGACAGACACAGATACGCAGTATTTT. It codes for CASGVGTDTDTQYF.

The genes are TRBV7-2 and TRBJ1-2, with no clear D. This CDR3 is 13 amino acids long. Looked up from germline, CDR1 is SGHTA and CDR2 is FQGNSA. Trimming removed 5 bases at V and 4 bases at J, with 11 bases between. The chain's CDR3 is CASSKSSSYGYTF. The CDR3 DNA follows: TGTGCCAGCAGCAAGTCCAGTTCCTATGGCTACACCTTC.

The V call is TRBV5-1, the J call TRBJ2-3; 7 bases are shared with TRBD2. Germline trimming cut 0 bases from V and 3 bases from J; bases unmatched to any gene: 4. This CDR3 is built from 15 residues. CDR1 is SGHRS, CDR2 YFSETQ, per germline. DNA of the CDR3: TGCGCCAGCAGCTTGGAGGGACTACCTACAGATACGCAGTATTTT. Protein sequence: CASSLEGLPTDTQYF.

The V and J genes are TRBV7-9 and TRBJ1-2, with TRBD1 matching 8 bases. The CDR3 consists of 16 residues. Germline CDR1 reads SEHNR; CDR2 reads FQNEAQ (reference sequence). Trimming took 1 base from V and 7 from J; bases not matched to a gene: 11. CDR3 bases: TGTGCCAGCAGCTTAGGAGGGCAGGGGGCGAACGGTGGCTACACCTTC. This sequence encodes CASSLGGQGANGGYTF.

There are a few counts of this clone. CDR3 sequence: CASRPTTANTGELFF. CDR3 in DNA: TGTGCCAGCAGGCCGACTACCGCGAACACCGGGGAGCTGTTTTTT. The chain employs TRBV6-1 and TRBJ2-2, with D possibly being TRBD2 (5 bases). The CDR3 has 15 residues. The V gene's germline CDR1 is MNHNS and CDR2 SASEGT. Trimming took off 6 bases at V and 0 bases at J, with 11 bases between the two ends.

V usage is TRBV5-1 and J usage is TRBJ2-3; maybe TRBD2 (6 bases). The CDR3 spans 13 residues. Germline-derived CDR1 and CDR2 are SGHRS and YFSETQ. Between the trimmed V and J ends, which lost 1 base and 6 bases, there was a span of 9 bases. The chain's CDR3 is CASSLQGGDTQYF. CDR3 DNA sequence: TGCGCCAGCAGCTTGCAAGGAGGGGATACGCAGTATTTT.

For this clone: This same CDR3 is encoded by further DNA sequences in the sample. J is TRBJ1-2 and V is TRBV7-3; D gene unclear. The CDR3 has 12 residues. CDR1 SGHTA and CDR2 FQGTGA come from the germline V gene. V lost 2 bases and J lost 8, with 9 bases in between. The CDR3 is CASSLPGEGYTF. The CDR3, as DNA: TGTGCCAGCAGCTTACCCGGGGAGGGCTACACCTTC.

This chain joins TRBV28 and TRBJ2-7; no firm D call. In germline, CDR1 is MDHEN, CDR2 SYDVKM. The V and J ends lost 7 bases and 5 bases respectively, with 9 bases between them. This CDR3 is built from 11 residues. The chain's CDR3 is CASNTGHEQYF. CDR3 DNA: TGTGCCAGCAATACCGGGCACGAGCAGTACTTC.

The CDR3 loop reads CASSLGEGVTDTQYF. The CDR3 DNA reads as TGTGCCAGCAGCTTAGGGGAGGGAGTCACAGATACGCAGTATTTT. V is TRBV7-8 and J is TRBJ2-3, with 7 bases fitting TRBD2. The CDR3 consists of 15 residues. After removal of 1 base from V and 2 bases from J, the junction contained 3 bases not matched to a gene. Germline CDR1 reads SGHVS; CDR2 reads FQNEAQ.